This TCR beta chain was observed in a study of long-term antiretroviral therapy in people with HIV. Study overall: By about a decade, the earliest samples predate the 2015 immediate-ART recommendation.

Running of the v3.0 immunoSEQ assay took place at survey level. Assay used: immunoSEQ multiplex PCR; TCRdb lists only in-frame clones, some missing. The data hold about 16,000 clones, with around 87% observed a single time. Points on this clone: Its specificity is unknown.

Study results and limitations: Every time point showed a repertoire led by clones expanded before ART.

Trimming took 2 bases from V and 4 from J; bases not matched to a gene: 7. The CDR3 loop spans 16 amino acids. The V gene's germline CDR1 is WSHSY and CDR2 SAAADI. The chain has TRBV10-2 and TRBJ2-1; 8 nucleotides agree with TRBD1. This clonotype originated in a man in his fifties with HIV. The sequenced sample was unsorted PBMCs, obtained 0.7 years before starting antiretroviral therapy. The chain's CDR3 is CASSEPGGQRYNEQFF. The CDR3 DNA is TGCGCCAGCAGTGAGCCAGGGGGCCAGCGATACAATGAGCAGTTCTTC.